This T cell receptor (beta chain) was identified during a study of yellow fever vaccine responses in identical twins. This CDR3 has 12 amino acids. V dropped 0 bases and J dropped 8 bases, with 5 bases sitting between them. Germline CDR1 and CDR2: ENHRY and SYGVKD. TCRdb reanalysed the RT-PCR reads using MiXCR and keeps one entry per CDR3 protein. The sample consists of 9,500 to 11,000 distinct CDR3 sequences, 77% of them appearing once. This chain connects TRBV10-3 to TRBJ2-1; D remains unclear. This clonotype was obtained from a young woman who received the yellow fever vaccine. Sequenced here: T cells from blood (PBMCs), unsorted or a sorted subset (not recorded which), sampled before or after yellow fever vaccination (not recorded which). CDR3 sequence reads: CAISESIDEQFF. The CDR3 coding sequence is TGTGCCATCAGTGAGTCTATAGATGAGCAGTTCTTC.